The 28 T cell receptor beta chains presented below share a single source sample, sequenced in a study of cytomegalovirus exposure and HLA in healthy donors. The PCR made use of 60 Vbeta and 13 Jbeta primers. Here immunoSEQ multiplex PCR was the method, and the copy in TCRdb shows in-frame clones only, minus some. The sample records roughly 170,000 clones, 84% being singletons. Sequencing used PBMCs. These receptor sequences come from a girl aged 5-17 years in good health and CMV-seropositive.

The gene calls are TRBV14 and TRBJ2-1, with 10 bases fitting TRBD2. Losses at the gene ends were 0 bases for V and 8 bases for J; bases not matched to a gene: 16. There are 19 residues in the CDR3. The germline CDR1 and CDR2 sequences are SGHDN and FVKESK. The CDR3 spells CASSQDRDYPLAGADEQFF. Written as DNA, the CDR3 is TGTGCCAGCAGCCAAGACCGGGACTATCCGCTAGCGGGGGCCGATGAGCAGTTCTTC.

The chain couples TRBV27 to TRBJ2-2, with TRBD1 identical over 7 bases. Germline CDR1 is MNHEY and CDR2 is SMNVEV (reference sequence). The CDR3 has 14 residues. V trimming: 6 bases; J trimming: 4 bases; junction bases outside the gene matches: 5. CDR3 in amino acids: CASRYGQATGELFF. CDR3 sequence (DNA): TGTGCCAGCAGATACGGACAGGCCACCGGGGAGCTGTTTTTT.

The chain combines TRBV25-1 with TRBJ2-5, with 14 bases that match TRBD2. After removal of 4 bases from V and 5 bases from J, the junction contained 6 bases not matched to a gene. This CDR3 has 16 residues. Germline CDR1 MGHDK, CDR2 SYGVNS. DNA for the CDR3: TGTGCCAGCAGTGGACGACTAGCGGGGGGGCGCGAGACCCAGTACTTC. It codes for CASSGRLAGGRETQYF. Based on the CDR3 plus reference TRBV25-1 and TRBJ2-5, the full variable domain is EADIYQTPRYLVIGTGKKITLECSQTMGHDKMYWYQQDPGMELHLIHYSYGVNSTEKGDLSSESTVSRIRTEHFPLTLESARPSHTSQYLCASSGRLAGGRETQYFGPGTRLLVL.

The CDR3 DNA reads TGTGCCACCCTCGCCAGGGTGGGGTGGACAGATACGCAGTATTTT. Translating it yields CATLARVGWTDTQYF. The gene calls are TRBV6-6 and TRBJ2-3; a possible D gene is TRBD1 (5 bases). The CDR3 covers 15 residues. Germline CDR1 MNHNY, CDR2 SVGAGI (reference sequence). V was cut by 10 bases and J by 3 bases, with 20 bases left in between.

The chain couples TRBV23-1 to TRBJ2-1; the match to TRBD2 covers 12 bases. TRBV23-1 is recorded as an ORF, its role being uncertain. This CDR3 has 16 residues. The V and J ends lost 3 bases and 13 bases, in that order; junction bases with no gene match: 13. CDR3 nucleotide sequence: TGCGCCAGCAGTCAGAGCCTAGCGGGGGGGCTAGCGAGTCAGTTCTTC. Protein sequence: CASSQSLAGGLASQFF.

The J gene is TRBJ2-7, the V gene TRBV4-1; 9 bases align to TRBD1. In germline, CDR1 is MGHRA, CDR2 YSYEKL. The V gene end was trimmed by 4 bases and the J gene end by 1 base; junction bases not matched to a gene: 5. The CDR3 consists of 15 residues. The CDR3 loop reads CASSRGQGLSYEQYF. CDR3 DNA sequence: TGCGCCAGCAGCCGTGGACAGGGGCTATCCTACGAGCAGTACTTC.

V usage is TRBV10-2 and J usage is TRBJ2-7, with 7 bases identical to TRBD1. Trimming at V came to 6 bases and at J to 2 bases, leaving 7 bases not matched to a gene. Germline V lookup: CDR1 WSHSY, CDR2 SAAADI. The CDR3 spans 14 residues. The CDR3 region is CASSEQGKTYEQYF. The CDR3 region has the DNA TGCGCCAGCAGCGAACAGGGGAAAACCTACGAGCAGTACTTC.

The chain carries TRBV29-1 and TRBJ2-3; perhaps TRBD1 as D (5 bases). V lost 8 bases, J lost 4 bases, and 19 bases lay in between. CDR3 size: 14 residues. CDR1 is SQVTM and CDR2 is ANQGSEA in the germline V gene. The CDR3 DNA follows: TGCAGCCCTGTGGCTGCCCTGGGGCCAGATACGCAGTATTTT. Translation gives CSPVAALGPDTQYF.

The CDR3 bases are TGTGCCAGCAGCGTAGTGTCGGGGGAAGGGACCGGGGAGCTGTTTTTT. Translation gives CASSVVSGEGTGELFF. The chain couples TRBV9 to TRBJ2-2; TRBD2 is a possible D gene (6 bases). CDR1 is SGDLS, CDR2 YYNGEE, per germline. The germline V and J ends were trimmed by 0 bases and 5 bases, with 14 bases remaining between them. CDR3 size: 16 residues.

The V and J genes are TRBV7-9 and TRBJ2-2, with TRBD1 matching over 9 bases. V shed 5 bases and J 0 bases; nucleotides not matched to a gene: 7. This CDR3 is built from 17 residues. Germline CDR1 is SEHNR and CDR2 is FQNEAQ (reference sequence). The CDR3 sequence is CASSEERQGANTGELFF. Here the CDR3 DNA reads TGTGCCAGCAGCGAGGAGCGACAGGGGGCGAACACCGGGGAGCTGTTTTTT.

V gene TRBV6-5 combines with J gene TRBJ2-3; D uncertain. V was pared by 0 bases and J by 0 bases, with 10 bases between. CDR1 MNHEY and CDR2 SVGAGI come from the germline V gene. The length of the CDR3 is 16 residues. The CDR3 nucleotides are TGTGCCAGCAGTTACTCGCTCCGGGTTAGCACAGATACGCAGTATTTT. Encoded protein: CASSYSLRVSTDTQYF.

This rearrangement joins TRBV20-1 to TRBJ1-1; D not certain. V was clipped by 6 bases and J by 3 bases, with 8 bases between them. The length of the CDR3 is 11 residues. The germline V gene has CDR1 DFQATT and CDR2 SNEGSKA (reference sequence). CDR3 protein: CSAPVYTEAFF. The CDR3 region has the DNA TGCAGTGCCCCCGTTTACACTGAAGCTTTCTTT.

The genes are TRBV15 and TRBJ2-1; 7 bases are shared with TRBD1. Germline-derived CDR1 and CDR2 are LNHNV and YYDKDF (reference sequence). CDR3 size: 15 residues. With 3 bases clipped from V and 5 bases from J, the junction kept 7 bases outside the gene matches. In DNA, the CDR3 is TGTGCCACCAGCAGGCTATTACAGGGGCACAATGAGCAGTTCTTC. It is translated as CATSRLLQGHNEQFF.

The chain couples TRBV7-8 to TRBJ2-2; possible D gene TRBD2, 5 bases. This CDR3 region has 16 residues. Germline CDR1 reads SGHVS; CDR2 reads FQNEAQ. The V and J ends lost 1 base and 0 bases respectively, with 9 bases between them. CDR3 amino acids: CASSLVERANTGELFF. The CDR3 region has the DNA TGTGCCAGCAGCTTAGTAGAGAGGGCGAACACCGGGGAGCTGTTTTTT.

The sample holds one count of this clone. J is TRBJ1-1 and V is TRBV5-6; unclear D gene. The CDR3 length is 17 residues. Trimming shortened V by 0 bases and J by 4 bases, and 19 bases separated the two germline ends. Germline V lookup: CDR1 SGHDT, CDR2 YYEEEE. The CDR3 nucleotides read TGTGCCAGCAGCTTGGACGAATTAATCGGGGTTTCCACTGAAGCTTTCTTT. It specifies CASSLDELIGVSTEAFF.

The gene calls are TRBV19 and TRBJ2-5; 10 bases match TRBD2. With 1 base clipped from V and 4 bases from J, the junction kept 6 bases outside the gene matches. Germline V gives CDR1 LNHDA, CDR2 SQIVND (reference sequence). This CDR3 spans 16 amino acids. In DNA, the CDR3 is TGTGCCAGTAGTATAGTTAGCGGGGGGTCCGGAGAGACCCAGTACTTC. As protein: CASSIVSGGSGETQYF.

V is TRBV5-6 and J is TRBJ2-5; tentatively, D is TRBD1 (5 bases). Germline V gene lookup returns CDR1 SGHDT and CDR2 YYEEEE. The CDR3 totals 17 residues. Trimming took 0 bases from V and 5 from J, leaving 20 bases between them. The CDR3 reads CASSLAGSARVLETQYF. For the CDR3, the DNA is TGTGCCAGCAGCTTGGCAGGGTCGGCCAGGGTGTTGGAGACCCAGTACTTC. The whole variable domain, remainder taken from reference TRBV5-6 and TRBJ2-5, is DAGVTQSPTHLIKTRGQQVTLRCSPKSGHDTVSWYQQALGQGPQFIFQYYEEEERQRGNFPDRFSGHQFPNYSSELNVNALLLGDSALYLCASSLAGSARVLETQYFGPGTRLLVL.

The rearrangement links TRBV6-5 to TRBJ1-2; D may be TRBD1 (6 bases). From germline, CDR1 is MNHEY and CDR2 SVGAGI. Trimming pared 5 bases from V and 5 bases from J, leaving 15 bases between. CDR3 size: 14 residues. The CDR3 spells CASSMTGMGYGYTF. CDR3 in DNA: TGTGCCAGCAGTATGACAGGAATGGGGTATGGCTACACCTTC.

The V call is TRBV9, the J call TRBJ2-3, with TRBD2 matching over 11 bases. Germline lookup yields CDR1 SGDLS and CDR2 YYNGEE. This CDR3 is 17 amino acids long. The J segment lost 0 bases and the V segment lost 4 bases, leaving 7 bases of the junction unmatched. This chain's CDR3 is CASSPYSGGASTDTQYF. The DNA of the CDR3 is TGTGCCAGCAGCCCTTATAGCGGGGGGGCGAGCACAGATACGCAGTATTTT.

This rearrangement joins TRBV11-3 to TRBJ2-2, with 8 bases lining up with TRBD2. J lost 1 base, V lost 4 bases, and 8 bases had no gene match. Germline CDR1 is SGHNT and CDR2 is YENEEA. The CDR3 contains 17 residues. CDR3 sequence (DNA): TGTGCCAGCAGCTCCGCCCCCCTAGCGGGGAACACCGGGGAGCTGTTTTTT. This sequence encodes CASSSAPLAGNTGELFF.

The chain recombines TRBV19 with TRBJ2-6; TRBD1 is a possible D gene (6 bases). Germline CDR1 and CDR2: LNHDA and SQIVND (reference sequence). Deletions cut 6 bases from V and 0 bases from J, with 6 bases between. The CDR3 runs to 14 residues. The CDR3, as DNA: TGTGCCAGTAGGGACAGCTCTGGGGCCAACGTCCTGACTTTC. Translating gives CASRDSSGANVLTF.

V gene TRBV19 combines with J gene TRBJ2-1; D possibly corresponds to TRBD2 (7 bases). CDR1 and CDR2 (germline): LNHDA, SQIVND (reference sequence). The CDR3 is 17 amino acids. V lost 6 bases to trimming and J lost 3 bases, with 21 bases between them. CDR3 in DNA: TGTGCCAGTAGCGATCCCCGGGGGGCGGAGGGCTACAATGAGCAGTTCTTC. Translation: CASSDPRGAEGYNEQFF. Using reference TRBV19 and TRBJ2-1 for the parts outside the CDR3, the full variable domain is DGGITQSPKYLFRKEGQNVTLSCEQNLNHDAMYWYRQDPGQGLRLIYYSQIVNDFQKGDIAEGYSVSREKKESFPLTVTSAQKNPTAFYLCASSDPRGAEGYNEQFFGPGTRLTVL.

The chain recombines TRBV21-1 with TRBJ2-1; TRBD1, the table's D call, was not compared with the DNA. TRBV21-1 is an annotated pseudogene. The CDR3 contains 14 residues. In nucleotides, the CDR3 is TGTGCCAGCAGGGGACAGTGCTCCTACAATGAGCAGTTCTTC. As protein: CASRGQCSYNEQFF.

CDR3 sequence: CASRNRLGQGTEAFF. As DNA, the CDR3 is TGTGCCAGCAGGAACCGATTGGGGCAGGGCACTGAAGCTTTCTTT. The chain joins TRBV6-1 to TRBJ1-1; maybe TRBD1 (5 bases). V was clipped by 6 bases and J by 4 bases, with 18 bases between them. This CDR3 comprises 15 residues. CDR1 is MNHNS and CDR2 is SASEGT in the germline V gene.

This sequence joins TRBV30 and TRBJ2-7; D perhaps matches TRBD2 (6 bases). The germline V gene has CDR1 GTSNPN and CDR2 SVGIG (reference sequence). Trimming cost V 2 bases and J 2 bases, with 10 bases left between them. This CDR3 is built from 13 residues. The CDR3 is CAWSRGTAYEQYF. CDR3 coding DNA: TGTGCCTGGAGTCGTGGGACTGCCTACGAGCAGTACTTC.

The rearrangement uses TRBV10-2 and TRBJ2-1; TRBD2 is a possible D gene (5 bases). CDR1 WSHSY and CDR2 SAAADI come from the germline V gene. V was trimmed by 7 bases and J by 7 bases, leaving 11 bases between them. There are 12 residues in the CDR3. CDR3 residues: CASTPRGNEQFF. CDR3 DNA sequence: TGCGCCAGCACCCCTCGGGGTAATGAGCAGTTCTTC.

The genes are TRBV5-1 and TRBJ1-1, with TRBD1 as a possible D gene (6 bases). V was trimmed by 4 bases and J by 2 bases, leaving 15 bases between them. This CDR3 is built from 15 residues. Germline values: CDR1 SGHRS, CDR2 YFSETQ. CDR3 DNA sequence: TGCGCCAGCAGCAGGACCGACAGGACCAACACTGAAGCTTTCTTT. It is translated as CASSRTDRTNTEAFF.

The rearrangement links TRBV4-1 to TRBJ1-1; perhaps TRBD1 as D (5 bases). CDR3 size: 14 residues. CDR1 MGHRA and CDR2 YSYEKL come from the germline V gene. V gave up 3 bases and J gave up 0 bases, with 8 bases separating them. For the CDR3, the DNA is TGCGCCAGCAGCCACGGGGGGTTGAACACTGAAGCTTTCTTT. It codes for CASSHGGLNTEAFF.